This TCR beta chain was retrieved from a study of read filtering for tumor transcriptome and immune sequencing. From roughly 400 ng of RNA, a library with molecular barcoded alpha/delta and beta/gamma adaptors was made. TCRdb passed the reads through MiXCR, listing each CDR3 protein once. Of 90,000 or so distinct CDR3 sequences in the sample, about 22% were seen once. J gave up 8 bases and V 4 bases, and 14 bases lay outside the gene matches. The germline CDR1 and CDR2 sequences are LGHDT and YNNKEL (reference sequence). CDR3 size: 15 residues. The V and J genes are TRBV3-1 and TRBJ2-7; 7 bases agree with TRBD1. Material for sequencing was a population of CD138-negative cells sorted from bone marrow. The TCR was taken from a donor over 35 with multiple myeloma. The chain's CDR3 is CASSPRGTLPYKQYF. The CDR3 nucleotides read TGTGCCAGCAGCCCCAGGGGGACGCTTCCCTATAAGCAGTACTTC.